This T cell receptor beta chain was sequenced for a study of CD8+CD57+ T cells in acquired aplastic anemia. Study in general: Sequencing produced an average of around 10 million reads per healthy donor for CD4+ cells.

It was genomic DNA that served as the template for profiling TCR beta VDJ and CDR3. TCRdb re-called the reads with MiXCR, one entry per CDR3 protein. The table shows some 200,000 distinct CDR3 sequences, with about a third occurring only once. The germline V gene has CDR1 MNHEY and CDR2 SVGAGI. The CDR3 has 15 residues. Deletions cut 2 bases from V and 6 bases from J, with 16 bases between. This clonotype was counted at least ten times. The clonotype originates from a human donor in good health, serving as a control. The J gene is TRBJ1-2, the V gene TRBV6-5; maybe TRBD1 (6 bases). The sequenced material came from sorted CD4+, CD8+, or CD8+CD57+ T cells (not recorded which) from PBMCs. The CDR3 region has the DNA TGTGCCAGCAGTTACCGCCGTGGGGGCGTAGATGGCTACACCTTC. Protein: CASSYRRGGVDGYTF.